These T cell receptor beta chains were read from a single sample in a study of cytomegalovirus exposure and HLA in healthy donors. Some clones are missing from TCRdb's copy, which holds only in-frame ones; the method was immunoSEQ multiplex PCR. This repertoire shows approximately 150,000 clones, over 65% found once; its top ten account for around 4.6%. Sequencing was done on a sample of PBMCs. These TCRs come from a young man in good health and CMV-seropositive. The CDR3 runs from the conserved cysteine through the conserved F or W. Each record gives: D gene, V gene, clone size, J gene, CDR3 protein, CDR3 DNA. A D gene is named only where the DNA matches it firmly. Size tells how often a clone was seen (once, few, many) or the class of an expanded clone, and some rows leave it out.

D: -
V: TRBV5-1
size: -
J: TRBJ2-3
CDR3: CASSLGVTGIITDTQYF
DNA: TGCGCCAGCAGCTTGGGAGTTACAGGGATAATCACAGATACGCAGTATTTT

D: -
V: TRBV21-1
size: -
J: TRBJ2-1
CDR3: CASSKASGFSYNEQFF
DNA: TGTGCCAGCAGCAAAGCTAGCGGGTTTTCCTACAATGAGCAGTTCTTC

D: -
V: TRBV4-2
size: -
J: TRBJ2-3
CDR3: CASSQDQVSTDTQYF
DNA: TGTGCCAGCAGCCAAGATCAGGTTAGCACAGATACGCAGTATTTT

D: TRBD1
V: TRBV30
size: -
J: TRBJ1-1
CDR3: CAWSDRVEAEAFF
DNA: TGTGCCTGGAGCGACAGGGTGGAAGCTGAAGCTTTCTTT

D: -
V: TRBV29-1
size: -
J: TRBJ2-5
CDR3: CSVEAGYQETQYF
DNA: TGCAGCGTGGAGGCCGGGTACCAAGAGACCCAGTACTTC

D: TRBD2
V: TRBV5-1
size: few
J: TRBJ2-1
CDR3: CASRPGLAVLGHVDEQFF
DNA: TGCGCCAGCAGACCGGGACTAGCGGTCCTTGGCCACGTGGATGAGCAGTTCTTC

D: -
V: TRBV5-1
size: -
J: TRBJ2-2
CDR3: CASSLGQVPNTGELFF
DNA: TGCGCCAGCAGCTTGGGACAGGTCCCGAACACCGGGGAGCTGTTTTTT

D: -
V: TRBV4-2
size: -
J: TRBJ2-2
CDR3: CASRPGTPTGELFF
DNA: TGTGCCAGCAGACCCGGGACACCGACCGGGGAGCTGTTTTTT

D: TRBD1
V: TRBV27
size: once
J: TRBJ2-6
CDR3: CASSRQGALAGANVLTF
DNA: TGTGCCAGCAGTCGACAGGGGGCACTCGCTGGGGCCAACGTCCTGACTTTC

D: -
V: TRBV7-9
size: -
J: TRBJ2-5
CDR3: CASSLLKTAKETQYF
DNA: TGTGCCAGCAGCCTCTTAAAGACAGCCAAAGAGACCCAGTACTTC

D: -
V: TRBV11-2
size: -
J: TRBJ1-3
CDR3: CASSLVYGQSSGNTIYF
DNA: TGTGCCAGCAGCTTAGTATACGGTCAAAGCTCTGGAAACACCATATATTTT

D: -
V: TRBV11-2
size: once
J: TRBJ1-1
CDR3: CASSPRGNTEAFF
DNA: TGTGCCAGCAGCCCCAGGGGTAACACTGAAGCTTTCTTT

D: -
V: TRBV15
size: -
J: TRBJ1-4
CDR3: CATRGSRGGNEKLFF
DNA: TGTGCCACCAGGGGATCCCGGGGGGGTAATGAAAAACTGTTTTTT

D: TRBD2
V: TRBV4-2
size: -
J: TRBJ2-3
CDR3: CASSRLLAGGNTDTQYF
DNA: TGTGCCAGCAGCCGACTCCTAGCGGGAGGTAACACAGATACGCAGTATTTT

D: -
V: TRBV7-2
size: -
J: TRBJ2-2
CDR3: CASSPDWGVNTGELFF
DNA: TGTGCCAGCAGCCCCGACTGGGGGGTCAACACCGGGGAGCTGTTTTTT

D: -
V: TRBV7-9
size: -
J: TRBJ1-1
CDR3: CASSLGDRQNTEAFF
DNA: TGTGCCAGCAGCTTAGGAGACCGACAGAACACTGAAGCTTTCTTT

D: -
V: TRBV4-1
size: few
J: TRBJ1-2
CDR3: CASSPGHSTNYGYTF
DNA: TGCGCCAGCAGCCCGGGACACTCAACTAACTATGGCTACACCTTC

D: -
V: TRBV6-6
size: -
J: TRBJ1-1
CDR3: CASSLDSRNTEAFF
DNA: TGTGCCAGCAGTTTAGACTCCAGGAACACTGAAGCTTTCTTT

D: TRBD2
V: TRBV28
size: -
J: TRBJ2-1
CDR3: CASTLAASGPYNEQFF
DNA: TGTGCCAGCACCTTAGCCGCTAGCGGGCCCTACAATGAGCAGTTCTTC

D: -
V: TRBV7-8
size: -
J: TRBJ2-3
CDR3: CASSSVAADTQYF
DNA: TGTGCCAGCAGCTCAGTAGCAGCGGATACGCAGTATTTT

D: -
V: TRBV6-5
size: -
J: TRBJ1-2
CDR3: CASSYSGGYGYTF
DNA: TGTGCCAGCAGTTACTCAGGGGGCTATGGCTACACCTTC

D: -
V: TRBV7-6
size: few
J: TRBJ1-2
CDR3: CASSDHQENGYTF
DNA: TGTGCCAGCAGCGATCATCAGGAAAATGGCTACACCTTC

D: -
V: TRBV6-1
size: -
J: TRBJ1-4
CDR3: CASRRNEKLFF
DNA: TGTGCCAGCAGGAGAAATGAAAAACTGTTTTTT

D: TRBD2
V: TRBV7-2
size: once
J: TRBJ2-3
CDR3: CASSFESGGLPDTQYF
DNA: TGTGCCAGCAGCTTTGAAAGCGGGGGCCTCCCGGATACGCAGTATTTT

D: TRBD2
V: TRBV5-1
size: few
J: TRBJ2-3
CDR3: CASSPSGGLTDTQYF
DNA: TGCGCCAGCAGCCCCAGCGGGGGGCTCACAGATACGCAGTATTTT

D: -
V: TRBV2
size: -
J: TRBJ2-5
CDR3: CASSDRRAQETQYF
DNA: TGTGCCAGCAGCGACCGGAGGGCCCAAGAGACCCAGTACTTC

D: TRBD1
V: TRBV19
size: few
J: TRBJ1-5
CDR3: CASRTQGVGQPQHF
DNA: TGTGCCAGCCGGACACAGGGGGTAGGTCAGCCCCAGCATTTT

D: -
V: TRBV5-6
size: -
J: TRBJ1-2
CDR3: CASSFLIHGENYGYTF
DNA: TGTGCCAGCAGCTTCCTAATACACGGGGAGAACTATGGCTACACCTTC

D: -
V: TRBV30
size: -
J: TRBJ1-3
CDR3: CAWSVGGDYSGNTIYF
DNA: TGTGCCTGGAGTGTAGGGGGAGATTACTCTGGAAACACCATATATTTT

D: TRBD1
V: TRBV30
size: -
J: TRBJ2-2
CDR3: CAWRSPGGHTGELFF
DNA: TGTGCCTGGAGGTCCCCAGGGGGTCACACCGGGGAGCTGTTTTTT

D: -
V: TRBV11-2
size: -
J: TRBJ2-2
CDR3: CASSLGATPTGELFF
DNA: TGTGCCAGCAGCTTAGGTGCGACACCAACCGGGGAGCTGTTTTTT

D: -
V: TRBV2
size: few
J: TRBJ1-6
CDR3: CASRGWQGRSSPLHF
DNA: TGTGCCAGCAGAGGCTGGCAGGGGAGAAGTTCACCCCTCCACTTT

D: TRBD1
V: TRBV28
size: -
J: TRBJ1-2
CDR3: CASSRQGPPGGYTF
DNA: TGTGCCAGCAGCCGACAGGGGCCGCCCGGAGGCTACACCTTC

D: TRBD1
V: TRBV29-1
size: -
J: TRBJ1-2
CDR3: CSVLTGSKYGYTF
DNA: TGCAGCGTTCTGACAGGGTCCAAGTATGGCTACACCTTC

D: TRBD2
V: TRBV27
size: -
J: TRBJ2-5
CDR3: CASSFMRGDPETQYF
DNA: TGTGCCAGCAGTTTTATGCGGGGGGACCCAGAGACCCAGTACTTC

D: -
V: TRBV6-5
size: -
J: TRBJ1-5
CDR3: CASTPMAGNQPQHF
DNA: TGTGCCAGCACCCCCATGGCGGGAAATCAGCCCCAGCATTTT

D: TRBD2
V: TRBV15
size: few
J: TRBJ2-3
CDR3: CATSREGLVTDTQYF
DNA: TGTGCCACCAGCAGAGAGGGACTAGTAACAGATACGCAGTATTTT

D: TRBD1
V: TRBV5-6
size: -
J: TRBJ1-3
CDR3: CASSLRGTGRNTIYF
DNA: TGTGCCAGCAGCCTCCGAGGGACAGGCCGAAACACCATATATTTT

D: -
V: TRBV7-6
size: once
J: TRBJ2-1
CDR3: CASSLVRRGNEQFF
DNA: TGTGCCAGCAGCTTAGTACGGAGGGGCAATGAGCAGTTCTTC

D: -
V: TRBV5-1
size: -
J: TRBJ2-2
CDR3: CASSLGTLTTGELFF
DNA: TGCGCCAGCAGCTTGGGCACACTAACCACCGGGGAGCTGTTTTTT

D: -
V: TRBV19
size: once
J: TRBJ2-1
CDR3: CASSIAPSEPSYNEQFF
DNA: TGTGCCAGTAGTATAGCCCCCTCGGAGCCGTCCTACAATGAGCAGTTCTTC

D: TRBD1
V: TRBV5-6
size: -
J: TRBJ2-1
CDR3: CASSGTETEFF
DNA: TGTGCCAGCAGCGGGACAGAGACTGAGTTCTTC

D: -
V: TRBV5-1
size: few
J: TRBJ2-3
CDR3: CASRSSGATDTQYF
DNA: TGCGCCAGCAGAAGTTCAGGGGCCACAGATACGCAGTATTTT